Reported below is one T cell receptor beta chain. Its antigen is undetermined. The CDR3 has 17 residues. V dropped 1 base and J dropped 6 bases, with 24 bases sitting between them. Germline values: CDR1 DFQATT, CDR2 SNEGSKA (reference sequence). This sample is drawn from a study of CD8 T cells in ankylosing spondylitis. Notes on the study in general: Seemingly distinctive of ankylosing spondylitis blood was a TCR beta motif formed by eight highly homologous variants. Disease-associated clones were reportedly significantly overrepresented in matched ankylosing spondylitis synovial fluid.

Researchers built TCR beta libraries using quantitative 5'-RACE with molecular barcodes. Each CDR3 protein is one row after TCRdb ran MiXCR on the 5' RACE reads. The sample lists about 300,000 distinct CDR3 sequences, around 20% occurring once. The sample comprised blood, either unsorted or a sorted T cell fraction (not recorded which). The chain links TRBV20-1 to TRBJ1-2, with D perhaps matching TRBD1 (6 bases). The clonotype was recovered from a female donor with ankylosing spondylitis or in good health (not recorded which). CDR3 residues: CSARARPSGALRDGYTF. CDR3 DNA: TGCAGTGCTAGAGCCCGGCCTTCAGGGGCTCTCCGAGATGGCTACACCTTC.